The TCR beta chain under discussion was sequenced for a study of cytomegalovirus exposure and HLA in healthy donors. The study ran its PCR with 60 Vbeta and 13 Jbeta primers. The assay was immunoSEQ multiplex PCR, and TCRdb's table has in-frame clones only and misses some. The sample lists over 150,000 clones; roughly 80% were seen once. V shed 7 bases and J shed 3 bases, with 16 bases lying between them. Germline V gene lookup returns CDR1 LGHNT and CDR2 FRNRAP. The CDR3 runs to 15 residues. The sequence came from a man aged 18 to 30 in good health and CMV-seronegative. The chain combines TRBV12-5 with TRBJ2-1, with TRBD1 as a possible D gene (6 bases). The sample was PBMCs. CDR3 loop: CASVAAGTNYNEQFF. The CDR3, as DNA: TGTGCTAGTGTTGCTGCCGGGACAAACTACAATGAGCAGTTCTTC. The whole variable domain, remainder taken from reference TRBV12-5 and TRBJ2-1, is DARVTQTPRHKVTEMGQEVTMRCQPILGHNTVFWYRQTMMQGLELLAYFRNRAPLDDSGMPKDRFSAEMPDATLATLKIQPSEPRDSAVYFCASVAAGTNYNEQFFGPGTRLTVL.